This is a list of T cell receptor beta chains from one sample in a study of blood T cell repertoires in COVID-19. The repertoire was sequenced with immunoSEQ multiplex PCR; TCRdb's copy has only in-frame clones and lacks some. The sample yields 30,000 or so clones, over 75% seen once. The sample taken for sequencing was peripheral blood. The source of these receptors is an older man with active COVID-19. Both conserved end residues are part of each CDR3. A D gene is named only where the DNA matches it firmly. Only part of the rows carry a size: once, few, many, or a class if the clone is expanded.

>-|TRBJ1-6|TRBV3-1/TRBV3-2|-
CASSQRTGINSPLHF
TGTGCCAGCAGCCAACGTACAGGGATTAATTCACCCCTCCACTTT
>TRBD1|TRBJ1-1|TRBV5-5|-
CASSQLVLLQGAGTEAFF
TGTGCCAGCAGCCAACTCGTCCTACTACAGGGGGCGGGAACTGAAGCTTTCTTT
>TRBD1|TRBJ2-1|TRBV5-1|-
CASSYPGTGNEQFF
TGCGCCAGCAGCTACCCCGGGACAGGGAATGAGCAGTTCTTC
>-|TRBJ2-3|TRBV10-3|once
CAISESLASDTQYF
TGTGCCATCAGTGAGTCCCTAGCATCAGATACGCAGTATTTT
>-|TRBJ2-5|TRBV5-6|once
CASSLILGGAQETQYF
TGTGCCAGCAGCCTCATTTTAGGGGGGGCCCAAGAGACCCAGTACTTC
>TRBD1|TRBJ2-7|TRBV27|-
CASSVRTGGYYEQYF
TGTGCCAGCAGTGTAAGGACAGGGGGATACTACGAGCAGTACTTC
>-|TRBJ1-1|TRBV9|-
CASSVGITGNTEAFF
TGTGCCAGCAGCGTAGGGATTACAGGGAACACTGAAGCTTTCTTT
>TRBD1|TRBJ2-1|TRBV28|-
CASREGTGGFYDEQFF
TGTGCCAGCAGGGAAGGGACAGGGGGGTTTTACGATGAGCAGTTCTTC
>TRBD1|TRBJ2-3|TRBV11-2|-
CASSQGGQGWTDTQYF
TGTGCCAGCAGCCAAGGGGGACAGGGTTGGACAGATACGCAGTATTTT
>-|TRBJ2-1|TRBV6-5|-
CASSYDSSYNEQFF
TGTGCCAGCAGTTACGACAGCTCCTACAATGAGCAGTTCTTC
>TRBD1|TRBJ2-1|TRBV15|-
CATSRVIRTGDYNEQFF
TGTGCCACCAGCAGAGTTATCAGGACAGGGGATTACAATGAGCAGTTCTTC
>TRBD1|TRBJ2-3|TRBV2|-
CASRDRQYTDTQYF
TGTGCCAGCCGGGACAGGCAATACACAGATACGCAGTATTTT
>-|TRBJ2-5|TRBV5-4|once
CASSLKFGGLQETQYF
TGTGCCAGCAGCTTGAAGTTTGGGGGACTTCAAGAGACCCAGTACTTC
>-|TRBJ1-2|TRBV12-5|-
CASTPGGGPYGYTF
TGTGCTAGTACTCCCGGGGGGGGCCCCTATGGCTACACCTTC
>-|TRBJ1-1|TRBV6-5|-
CASSINRDTGRAFF
TGTGCCAGCAGTATCAACCGGGACACCGGCAGAGCTTTCTTT